This is a list of T cell receptor beta chains from one sample in a study of T cells after yellow fever vaccination. From the 5' RACE reads, TCRdb called clonotypes with MiXCR, one entry per CDR3 protein. The repertoire consists of 350,000 to 450,000 distinct CDR3 sequences, with roughly 20% occurring once and the leading ten covering roughly a sixth. The sequencing used PBMCs, collected before the yellow fever booster vaccination. These receptors all stem from a man aged 18 to 30 who received the YFV17D yellow fever vaccine. The CDR3 runs from the conserved cysteine through the conserved F or W. Each record gives: D gene, V gene, CDR3 length, J gene, clone size, CDR3 DNA, CDR3 protein. D genes are given only for firm matches. Where a row states a size, it is once, few, many or the class of an expanded clone; other rows omit it.

D: NA
V: TRBV5-6
length: 14
J: TRBJ2-5
size: many
DNA: TGTGCCAGCAGCTTGGCGGGCCCCAAAGAGACCCAGTACTTC
CDR3: CASSLAGPKETQYF

D: TRBD1
V: TRBV20-1
length: 14
J: TRBJ2-5
size: NA
DNA: TGCAGTGCTAGAGGACAGGGGGCGCGGGAGACCCAGTACTTC
CDR3: CSARGQGARETQYF

D: NA
V: TRBV18
length: 12
J: TRBJ2-3
size: few
DNA: TGTGCCAGCTCACTGGAGGTAGATACGCAGTATTTT
CDR3: CASSLEVDTQYF

D: NA
V: TRBV30
length: 15
J: TRBJ1-5
size: NA
DNA: TGTGCCTGGAGTGTACTAGGGACATACGATCAGCCCCAGCATTTT
CDR3: CAWSVLGTYDQPQHF

D: NA
V: TRBV5-6
length: 15
J: TRBJ1-5
size: NA
DNA: TGTGCCAGCAGCCTTCGGCAGGTTAGCAATCAGCCCCAGCATTTT
CDR3: CASSLRQVSNQPQHF

D: NA
V: TRBV20-1
length: 13
J: TRBJ2-5
size: few
DNA: TGCAGTGCTAGCCTGACTAGGAGGGAGACCCAGTACTTC
CDR3: CSASLTRRETQYF

D: TRBD2
V: TRBV29-1
length: 15
J: TRBJ2-1
size: many
DNA: TGCAGCGTTGAAGCAGGGCGCGGGGGGCGCGATGAGCAGTTCTTC
CDR3: CSVEAGRGGRDEQFF

D: NA
V: TRBV6-5
length: 15
J: TRBJ2-1
size: few
DNA: TGTGCCAGCAGCCCCACGATGACCTCCTACAATGAGCAGTTCTTC
CDR3: CASSPTMTSYNEQFF

D: TRBD1
V: TRBV10-3
length: 14
J: TRBJ2-3
size: NA
DNA: TGTGCCATCACGGCAGGGGGCTTCACAGATACGCAGTATTTT
CDR3: CAITAGGFTDTQYF

D: NA
V: TRBV7-9
length: 16
J: TRBJ2-3
size: few
DNA: TGTGCCAGCAGCTTATGGAGAGGACCAAACACAGATACGCAGTATTTT
CDR3: CASSLWRGPNTDTQYF

D: TRBD1
V: TRBV20-1
length: 15
J: TRBJ1-1
size: once
DNA: TGCAGTGCTAGAGGTGGGACAGGGCAGAACACTGAAGCTTTCTTT
CDR3: CSARGGTGQNTEAFF

D: NA
V: TRBV3-1
length: 16
J: TRBJ1-4
size: NA
DNA: TGTGCCAGCAGCCAAGGCCGACAGGAGATTAATGAAAAACTGTTTTTT
CDR3: CASSQGRQEINEKLFF

D: NA
V: TRBV12-3/TRBV12-4
length: 13
J: TRBJ1-5
size: NA
DNA: TGTGCCAGCCTTTTGAGCGTTAATCAGCCCCAGCATTTT
CDR3: CASLLSVNQPQHF

D: NA
V: TRBV6-5
length: 15
J: TRBJ2-1
size: few
DNA: TGTGCCAGCAGTGCCCCCGGGACGGGTAGGAATGAGCAGTTCTTC
CDR3: CASSAPGTGRNEQFF

D: NA
V: TRBV4-2
length: 15
J: TRBJ2-1
size: NA
DNA: TGTGCCAGCAGCCAAGTAAGGGGCTCCTACAATGAGCAGTTCTTC
CDR3: CASSQVRGSYNEQFF

D: NA
V: TRBV7-2
length: 14
J: TRBJ1-4
size: few
DNA: TGTGCCAGCAGCTTAGTGGCAGGGCCTGAAAAACTGTTTTTT
CDR3: CASSLVAGPEKLFF

D: NA
V: TRBV7-6
length: 15
J: TRBJ1-6
size: NA
DNA: TGTGCCAGCAGCCGGTCAGGGGTCTATAATTCACCCCTCCACTTT
CDR3: CASSRSGVYNSPLHF

D: NA
V: TRBV3-1
length: 12
J: TRBJ2-1
size: NA
DNA: TGTGCCAGCAGCCAAGAATTGGATGAGCAGTTCTTC
CDR3: CASSQELDEQFF

D: TRBD1
V: TRBV10-3
length: 15
J: TRBJ1-5
size: NA
DNA: TGTGCCATCAGTGTCCTCCCGACAGGGACTCAGCCCCAGCATTTT
CDR3: CAISVLPTGTQPQHF

D: TRBD2
V: TRBV4-1
length: 18
J: TRBJ2-1
size: few
DNA: TGCGCCAGCAGCCCCTGGGCTAGCGGGGGGGCAAGCCTTTATGAGCAGTTCTTC
CDR3: CASSPWASGGASLYEQFF

D: NA
V: TRBV6-6
length: 15
J: TRBJ1-2
size: few
DNA: TGTGCCAGCAGTTCGCACAGTCGGCCGCTCTATGGCTACACCTTC
CDR3: CASSSHSRPLYGYTF

D: NA
V: TRBV6-2/TRBV6-3
length: 16
J: TRBJ1-1
size: few
DNA: TGTGCCAGCAGTTACTCGATCCGATCCATGAACACTGAAGCTTTCTTT
CDR3: CASSYSIRSMNTEAFF

D: NA
V: TRBV5-5
length: 15
J: TRBJ1-2
size: few
DNA: TGTGCCAGCAGCGTAGAGGCCGCAGCTAACTATGGCTACACCTTC
CDR3: CASSVEAAANYGYTF

D: NA
V: TRBV5-1
length: 14
J: TRBJ1-1
size: few
DNA: TGCGCCAGCAGTCAGCTTGGAGACTTTACTGAAGCTTTCTTT
CDR3: CASSQLGDFTEAFF

D: TRBD2
V: TRBV5-4
length: 15
J: TRBJ2-1
size: NA
DNA: TGTGCCAGCAGACCTCGCGGGGGGGCAGCGGATGAGCAGTTCTTC
CDR3: CASRPRGGAADEQFF

D: NA
V: TRBV12-3/TRBV12-4
length: 16
J: TRBJ1-2
size: once
DNA: TGTGCCAGCAGTTGGGCGTCGGGGGACTCAAACTATGGCTACACCTTC
CDR3: CASSWASGDSNYGYTF

D: NA
V: TRBV7-6
length: 15
J: TRBJ2-1
size: NA
DNA: TGTGCCAGCAGCTCATGGGGACTGAGATACAATGAGCAGTTCTTC
CDR3: CASSSWGLRYNEQFF

D: TRBD2
V: TRBV6-4
length: 15
J: TRBJ2-5
size: many
DNA: TGTGCCAGCAGCCTAACTAGCGGGGGAAAAGAGACCCAGTACTTC
CDR3: CASSLTSGGKETQYF

D: TRBD1
V: TRBV5-1
length: 15
J: TRBJ1-4
size: few
DNA: TGCGCCAGCAGCCAACTGGGACAGGGGGGTGAAAAACTGTTTTTT
CDR3: CASSQLGQGGEKLFF

D: NA
V: TRBV7-8
length: 14
J: TRBJ1-2
size: few
DNA: TGTGCCAGCAGCTTGGACAGTCGAGACTATGGCTACACCTTC
CDR3: CASSLDSRDYGYTF

D: NA
V: TRBV5-1
length: 13
J: TRBJ1-1
size: few
DNA: TGCGCCAGCAGCCCTGGGGTCGGGGCAAGAGCTTTCTTT
CDR3: CASSPGVGARAFF

D: TRBD2
V: TRBV19
length: 14
J: TRBJ2-7
size: NA
DNA: TGTGCCAGTAGCATTGTGGGAGGGGCCTCCGAGCAGTACTTC
CDR3: CASSIVGGASEQYF

D: TRBD1
V: TRBV7-2
length: 14
J: TRBJ1-1
size: NA
DNA: TGTGCCAGCAGCTTATTACAGGGGGCAACTGAAGCTTTCTTT
CDR3: CASSLLQGATEAFF

D: NA
V: TRBV2
length: 14
J: TRBJ2-3
size: many
DNA: TGTGCCAGCAGTGAGAGGGGCCACGCAGATACGCAGTATTTT
CDR3: CASSERGHADTQYF

D: TRBD2
V: TRBV12-3/TRBV12-4
length: 17
J: TRBJ2-5
size: NA
DNA: TGTGCCAGCAGCGGGACTAGCGGGGGGGCCCCTCAAGAGACCCAGTACTTC
CDR3: CASSGTSGGAPQETQYF

D: NA
V: TRBV6-5
length: 16
J: TRBJ2-3
size: NA
DNA: TGTGCCAGCGCCCCGAAGCCGGCAGGGAAGAGGGATACGCAGTATTTT
CDR3: CASAPKPAGKRDTQYF

D: NA
V: TRBV4-2
length: 16
J: TRBJ2-2
size: NA
DNA: TGTGCCAGCAGCCAAGACGGCGGGGTGGGAACCGGGGAGCTGTTTTTT
CDR3: CASSQDGGVGTGELFF

D: NA
V: TRBV9
length: 15
J: TRBJ1-4
size: few
DNA: TGTGCCAGCAGCGTAGCTGGGGATACTAATGAAAAACTGTTTTTT
CDR3: CASSVAGDTNEKLFF

D: NA
V: TRBV13
length: 15
J: TRBJ1-1
size: NA
DNA: TGTGCCAGCAGTTCGCTTACGGCAAAGAACACTGAAGCTTTCTTT
CDR3: CASSSLTAKNTEAFF

D: TRBD1
V: TRBV19
length: 15
J: TRBJ2-3
size: NA
DNA: TGTGCCAGTAGTTCAGCCGGGACAGGGGAGGAGAAGCAGTATTTT
CDR3: CASSSAGTGEEKQYF

D: NA
V: TRBV7-9
length: 17
J: TRBJ1-5
size: few
DNA: TGTGCCAGCAGCTTAGCTGGCGGACCTTATAGCAATCAGCCCCAGCATTTT
CDR3: CASSLAGGPYSNQPQHF

D: NA
V: TRBV3-1
length: 17
J: TRBJ2-5
size: NA
DNA: TGTGCCAGCAGCCAAATACCCACTAACGGCCCCCAAGAGACCCAGTACTTC
CDR3: CASSQIPTNGPQETQYF

D: NA
V: TRBV5-5
length: 14
J: TRBJ2-4
size: few
DNA: TGTGCCAGCAGCTTGGAGGGTTATGGGGACATTCAGTACTTC
CDR3: CASSLEGYGDIQYF

D: NA
V: TRBV18
length: 15
J: TRBJ1-1
size: NA
DNA: TGTGCCATCTCACGTCGGAATGAACGCGGCACTGAAGCTTTCTTT
CDR3: CAISRRNERGTEAFF

D: TRBD2
V: TRBV6-6
length: 13
J: TRBJ2-2
size: few
DNA: TGTGCCACCGCGGGGGCGAACACCGGGGAGCTGTTTTTT
CDR3: CATAGANTGELFF

D: NA
V: TRBV19
length: 14
J: TRBJ1-1
size: few
DNA: TGTGCCAGTAGCACTGACAGACTGAACACTGAAGCTTTCTTT
CDR3: CASSTDRLNTEAFF

D: TRBD2
V: TRBV24-1
length: 14
J: TRBJ2-3
size: NA
DNA: TGTGCCACCAGTGGACTAGCGAACACAGATACGCAGTATTTT
CDR3: CATSGLANTDTQYF

D: TRBD1
V: TRBV12-3/TRBV12-4
length: 18
J: TRBJ2-3
size: NA
DNA: TGTGCCAGCATCCCCTTGACAGGGGGCCTCGCTAGCACAGATACGCAGTATTTT
CDR3: CASIPLTGGLASTDTQYF

D: NA
V: TRBV6-6
length: 13
J: TRBJ2-2
size: few
DNA: TGTGCCATCTATCCGGGGGCCGCCCGGGAGCTGTTTTTT
CDR3: CAIYPGAARELFF

D: TRBD1
V: TRBV11-2
length: 15
J: TRBJ1-2
size: once
DNA: TGTGCCAGCAGCTCTATCCGACAGGGGGCGGATGGCTACACCTTC
CDR3: CASSSIRQGADGYTF

D: TRBD1
V: TRBV19
length: 16
J: TRBJ1-5
size: NA
DNA: TGTGCCAGTAGGACAGGGGGCTCTTATAGCAATCAGCCCCAGCATTTT
CDR3: CASRTGGSYSNQPQHF

D: NA
V: TRBV7-2
length: 14
J: TRBJ2-1
size: few
DNA: TGTGCCAGCATGAAGGGGCTATCCTACAATGAGCAGTTCTTC
CDR3: CASMKGLSYNEQFF